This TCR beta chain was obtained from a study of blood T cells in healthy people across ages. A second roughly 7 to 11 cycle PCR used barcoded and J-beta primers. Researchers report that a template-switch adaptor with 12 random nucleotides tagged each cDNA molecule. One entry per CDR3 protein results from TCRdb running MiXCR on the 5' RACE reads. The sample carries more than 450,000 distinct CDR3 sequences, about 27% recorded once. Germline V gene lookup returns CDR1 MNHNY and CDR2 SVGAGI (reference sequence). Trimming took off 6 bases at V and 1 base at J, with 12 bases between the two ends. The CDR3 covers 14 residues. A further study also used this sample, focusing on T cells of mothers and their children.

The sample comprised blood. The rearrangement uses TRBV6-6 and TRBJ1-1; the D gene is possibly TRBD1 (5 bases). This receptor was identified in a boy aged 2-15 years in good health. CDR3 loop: CASRQDGENTEAFF. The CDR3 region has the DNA TGTGCCAGCAGACAGGACGGAGAGAACACTGAAGCTTTCTTT.